This record covers a single TCR beta chain. This sample stems from a study of blood T cell repertoires in COVID-19. Germline V CDR1 and CDR2: MDHEN, SYDVKM. The V and J ends lost 2 bases and 6 bases respectively, with 9 bases between them. The CDR3 runs 13 residues. The method was immunoSEQ multiplex PCR; TCRdb's version includes in-frame clones alone and lacks a portion of them. Of some 200,000 clones listed, about nine tenths were seen once; the top ten hold 0.77%. This chain links TRBV28 with TRBJ2-3; D is unresolved. Sequenced input: PBMCs or T cells enriched from blood (not recorded which). This TCR derives from a woman between 18 and 29 years old who had recovered from COVID-19. DNA of the CDR3: TGTGCCAGCAGTTTACCCAACCGGGATACGCAGTATTTT. Translating gives CASSLPNRDTQYF.